The 10 T cell receptor beta chains presented below share a single source sample, sequenced in a study of blood T cells in healthy people across ages. The second PCR ran about 6 to 11 cycles with a sample-barcoded 5' primer and J-beta primers. TCRdb analysed the 5' RACE reads with MiXCR anew, one entry per CDR3 protein. Among under 2,000,000 distinct CDR3 sequences, just under 50% were seen once, and the ten largest hold less than 2.5%. The sequenced material came from blood. The source is a middle-aged woman in good health.

This clonotype was seen a handful of times. The chain has TRBV5-1 and TRBJ2-4; 7 bases match TRBD1. The V gene end was trimmed by 5 bases and the J gene end by 4 bases; junction bases not matched to a gene: 9. CDR1 SGHRS and CDR2 YFSETQ come from the germline V gene. The CDR3 consists of 15 residues. CDR3 residues: CASRGGTVDKNIQYF. The DNA for the CDR3 is TGCGCCAGCAGAGGTGGGACAGTCGATAAAAACATTCAGTACTTC.

The V gene is TRBV6-2 or TRBV6-3, the J gene TRBJ2-3; D is ambiguous. V was pared by 0 bases and J by 7 bases, with 5 bases between. CDR1 is MNHEY, CDR2 SVGEGT, per germline. The CDR3 covers 12 residues. The CDR3 reads CASSYSLHTQYF. The DNA for the CDR3 is TGTGCCAGCAGTTACTCCCTGCATACGCAGTATTTT.

This chain uses TRBV7-9 with TRBJ2-6; no reliable D call. Trimming cost V 7 bases and J 0 bases, with 7 bases left between them. Germline-derived CDR1 and CDR2 are SEHNR and FQNEAQ (reference sequence). CDR3 length: 14 residues. The CDR3 reads CASTIYSGANVLTF. In nucleotides, the CDR3 is TGTGCCAGCACGATATACTCTGGGGCCAACGTCCTGACTTTC.

J is TRBJ2-5 and V is TRBV6-5; D is possibly TRBD1 or TRBD2 (5 bases each). The germline V gene has CDR1 MNHEY and CDR2 SVGAGI. Trimming removed 6 bases at V and 4 bases at J, with 21 bases between. The CDR3 consists of 16 residues. This CDR3 is CASSRTEGMVGETQYF. CDR3 DNA sequence: TGTGCCAGCAGCCGAACCGAGGGGATGGTGGGAGAGACCCAGTACTTC.

This clonotype occurred a few times. The rearrangement uses TRBV10-3 and TRBJ2-4, with TRBD2 identical over 8 bases. Looked up from germline, CDR1 is ENHRY and CDR2 is SYGVKD. V dropped 3 bases and J dropped 10; count of bases not matched to a gene: 5. The CDR3 is 13 amino acids. CDR3 loop: CAISDTGGGIQYF. The CDR3 region has the DNA TGTGCCATCAGTGATACCGGGGGGGGGATTCAGTACTTC.

The rearrangement links TRBV10-3 to TRBJ2-5; TRBD1 matches 9 bases. Germline-derived CDR1 and CDR2 are ENHRY and SYGVKD. The CDR3 has 14 amino acids. Losses at the gene ends were 7 bases for V and 3 bases for J; bases not matched to a gene: 6. CDR3 sequence: CAITKTGGKETQYF. Written as DNA, the CDR3 is TGTGCCATCACCAAGACAGGGGGTAAAGAGACCCAGTACTTC.

V gene TRBV3-1 combines with J gene TRBJ1-4; 10 nucleotides align to TRBD1. V gave up 4 bases and J gave up 6 bases; unmatched junction bases: 14. Germline V gives CDR1 LGHDT, CDR2 YNNKEL (reference sequence). The CDR3 extends over 18 amino acids. The CDR3 DNA reads as TGTGCCAGCAGCCCAGGATGGGACAGGGGTCTTCCCTATGAAAAACTGTTTTTT. It codes for CASSPGWDRGLPYEKLFF.

This clonotype was counted a few times. This rearrangement joins TRBV11-1 to TRBJ1-2, with unresolved D. Trimming took off 1 base at V and 7 bases at J, with 13 bases between the two ends. The CDR3 runs to 14 residues. The germline gives CDR1 SGHAT, CDR2 FQDESV (reference sequence). The CDR3 DNA follows: TGTGCCAGCAGCTTAGGGGGTCCAGTCGGTGGCTACACCTTC. It encodes CASSLGGPVGGYTF.

J is TRBJ2-1 and V is TRBV6-2 or TRBV6-3, with TRBD2 matching 7 bases. The CDR3 totals 15 residues. Germline lookup yields CDR1 MNHEY and CDR2 SVGEGT. The junction had 10 bases not matched to a gene; V was cut back by 2 bases and J by 9 bases. This CDR3 reads CASSYSGVLQSEQFF. The DNA for the CDR3 is TGTGCCAGCAGTTACAGCGGGGTACTTCAATCTGAGCAGTTCTTC.

Here the CDR3 reads CAISEGRRNTDTQYF. Written as DNA, the CDR3 is TGTGCCATCAGTGAGGGACGGAGGAACACAGATACGCAGTATTTT. The chain couples TRBV10-3 to TRBJ2-3; a weak D match, TRBD2 (5 bases). Germline V lookup: CDR1 ENHRY, CDR2 SYGVKD. The CDR3 runs 15 residues. V was cut by 2 bases and J by 2 bases, with 11 bases left in between.